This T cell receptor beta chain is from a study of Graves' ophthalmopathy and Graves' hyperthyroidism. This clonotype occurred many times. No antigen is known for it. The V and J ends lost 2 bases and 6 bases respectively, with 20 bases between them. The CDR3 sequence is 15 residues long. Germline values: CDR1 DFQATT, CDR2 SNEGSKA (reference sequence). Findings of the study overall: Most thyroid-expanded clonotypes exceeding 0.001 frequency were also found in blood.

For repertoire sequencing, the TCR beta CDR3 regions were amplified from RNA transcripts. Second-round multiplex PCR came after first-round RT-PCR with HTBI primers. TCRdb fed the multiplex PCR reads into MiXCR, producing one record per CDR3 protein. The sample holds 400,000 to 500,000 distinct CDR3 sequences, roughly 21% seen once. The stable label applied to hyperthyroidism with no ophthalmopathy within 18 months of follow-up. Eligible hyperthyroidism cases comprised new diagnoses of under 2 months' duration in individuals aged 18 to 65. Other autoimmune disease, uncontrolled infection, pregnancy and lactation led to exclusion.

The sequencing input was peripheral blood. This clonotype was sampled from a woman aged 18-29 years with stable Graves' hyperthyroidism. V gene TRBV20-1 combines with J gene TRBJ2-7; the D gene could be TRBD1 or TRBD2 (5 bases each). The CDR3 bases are TGCAGTGCTAGACTACCGGGGACGTCAGGAGGCGAGCAGTACTTC. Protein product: CSARLPGTSGGEQYF.